What follows are 17 T cell receptor beta chains derived from one specimen sequenced in a study of radiation and T cells in renal cell carcinoma. Time point denoted: blood 2 weeks post-SBRT. The treatment here: 15 Gy SBRT to primary tumor, nephrectomy 4 weeks later. TCRdb's copy holds only in-frame clones and misses some; the assay was immunoSEQ multiplex PCR. Of about 150,000 clones listed, roughly 87% are singletons. The source was blood, collected from a patient whose treatment included radiotherapy and nephrectomy. All receptors come from a woman between 50 and 59 years old with renal cell carcinoma.

This chain joins TRBV7-9 and TRBJ1-3; the D is unclear. The germline V gene has CDR1 SEHNR and CDR2 FQNEAQ (reference sequence). The CDR3 sequence is 14 residues long. The V and J ends lost 1 base and 3 bases respectively, with 7 bases between them. The CDR3 spells CASSLDGSGNTIYF. The CDR3 nucleotides are TGTGCCAGCAGCTTAGATGGTAGTGGAAACACCATATATTTT.

This chain uses TRBV14 with TRBJ1-2, with no clear D. Deletions cut 0 bases from V and 4 bases from J, with 12 bases between. Germline values: CDR1 SGHDN, CDR2 FVKESK. The CDR3 is made up of 15 amino acids. The CDR3 protein is CASSQEAGQPYGYTF. As DNA, the CDR3 is TGTGCCAGCAGCCAAGAAGCTGGGCAGCCCTATGGCTACACCTTC.

The chain recombines TRBV7-9 with TRBJ1-5; possible D gene TRBD1, 6 bases. V lost 4 bases, J lost 4 bases, and 14 bases lay in between. This CDR3 contains 15 residues. CDR1 is SEHNR, CDR2 FQNEAQ, per germline (reference sequence). For the CDR3, the DNA is TGTGCCAGCAGCTCCGGAGGGGGGTGGAATCAGCCCCAGCATTTT. Translating gives CASSSGGGWNQPQHF.

The chain recombines TRBV20-1 with TRBJ1-2; no reliable D call. V dropped 5 bases and J dropped 5 bases, with 9 bases sitting between them. The CDR3 sequence is 11 residues long. In germline, CDR1 is DFQATT, CDR2 SNEGSKA (reference sequence). The CDR3 spells CSAFQGYGYTF. CDR3 DNA: TGCAGTGCTTTCCAAGGGTATGGCTACACCTTC.

The rearrangement uses TRBV7-2 and TRBJ1-3, with D hard to call. The V gene lost 5 bases and the J gene lost 4 bases, with 6 bases spanning the gap. CDR1 and CDR2 from the germline V gene are SGHTA and FQGNSA. The CDR3 runs to 12 residues. CDR3 DNA: TGTGCCAGCAGCCAGCGGGGAAACACCATATATTTT. Translating gives CASSQRGNTIYF.

Only one count was recorded for this clone. The chain uses TRBV6-6 and TRBJ1-2, with 8 bases lining up with TRBD1. The CDR3 is made up of 12 amino acids. The V gene's germline CDR1 is MNHNY and CDR2 SVGAGI (reference sequence). V trimming: 5 bases; J trimming: 13 bases; junction bases outside the gene matches: 9. The CDR3 loop is CASSKERQGSTF. The CDR3 DNA sequence: TGTGCCAGCAGTAAAGAAAGACAGGGGAGCACCTTC.

By share, this clone ranks as medium-sized. The chain combines TRBV6-5 with TRBJ2-2; D gene uncertain. CDR1 is MNHEY and CDR2 is SVGAGI in the germline V gene. The V gene lost 0 bases and the J gene lost 4 bases, with 9 bases spanning the gap. The CDR3 sequence is 15 residues long. CDR3 DNA sequence: TGTGCCAGCAGTTACTCGGCCTCGAGCACCGGGGAGCTGTTTTTT. It is translated as CASSYSASSTGELFF.

This clone was seen more than once but under ten times. The CDR3 DNA reads TGTGCCAGCAGTTATCCTTCCGGGGGGGCTGAAGCTTTCTTT. This encodes CASSYPSGGAEAFF. The chain employs TRBV6-6 and TRBJ1-1; D possibly corresponds to TRBD1 (5 bases). The V gene lost 3 bases and the J gene lost 6 bases, with 14 bases spanning the gap. Germline-derived CDR1 and CDR2 are MNHNY and SVGAGI (reference sequence). This CDR3 has 14 amino acids.

The chain has TRBV7-3 and TRBJ1-1; D is ambiguous. The CDR3 runs 14 residues. V lost 7 bases and J 0 bases, leaving 12 bases between the germline ends. The V gene's germline CDR1 is SGHTA and CDR2 FQGTGA. The CDR3 region is CASTESSMNTEAFF. Written as DNA, the CDR3 is TGTGCCAGCACCGAGAGCTCCATGAACACTGAAGCTTTCTTT.

DNA for the CDR3: TGTGCCAGCAGTGCCCAAGCGGGGACCCAAGAGACCCAGTACTTC. It translates to CASSAQAGTQETQYF. V gene TRBV6-1 combines with J gene TRBJ2-5, with 7 bases identical to TRBD2. Trimming cost V 4 bases and J 1 base; bases outside gene matches: 6. Germline V lookup: CDR1 MNHNS, CDR2 SASEGT. The CDR3 is 15 residues long.

The CDR3 spells CASSQVLVAGAYEQFF. CDR3 nucleotides: TGTGCCAGCAGCCAAGTCTTGGTAGCGGGCGCCTATGAGCAGTTCTTC. The rearrangement joins TRBV4-2 to TRBJ2-1, with 7 bases aligning to TRBD2. Germline V lookup: CDR1 LGHNA, CDR2 YNFKEQ. This CDR3 region has 16 residues. Trimming cost V 1 base and J 8 bases; bases outside gene matches: 11.

This chain joins TRBV4-2 and TRBJ1-1; TRBD1 agrees at 9 bases. V dropped 2 bases and J dropped 6; count of bases not matched to a gene: 10. CDR1 is LGHNA and CDR2 is YNFKEQ in the germline V gene. This CDR3 is built from 16 residues. The CDR3 region is CASSQQTGGFLAEAFF. The CDR3 DNA reads TGTGCCAGCAGCCAACAGACAGGGGGTTTCTTAGCTGAAGCTTTCTTT.

The chain recombines TRBV18 with TRBJ2-5, with D maybe TRBD1 (5 bases). Germline lookup yields CDR1 KGHSH and CDR2 LQKENI. V lost 3 bases, J lost 1 base, and 15 bases lay in between. This CDR3 is built from 16 residues. The CDR3 region has the DNA TGTGCCAGCTCACCCCAAGGGGCAATTATCCAAGAGACCCAGTACTTC. This translates into CASSPQGAIIQETQYF. Drawing the rest from reference TRBV18 and TRBJ2-5, the complete variable domain is NAGVMQNPRHLVRRRGQEARLRCSPMKGHSHVYWYRQLPEEGLKFMVYLQKENIIDESGMPKERFSAEFPKEGPSILRIQQVVRGDSAAYFCASSPQGAIIQETQYFGPGTRLLVL.

The CDR3 spells CASSVSGVTDTQYF. The CDR3, as DNA: TGTGCCAGCAGTGTTAGCGGGGTCACAGATACGCAGTATTTT. This sequence joins TRBV2 and TRBJ2-3; 8 bases align to TRBD2. V lost 4 bases and J lost 2; bases outside the gene matches: 2. Germline CDR1 and CDR2: SNHLY and FYNNEI. The CDR3 totals 14 residues. Full variable domain (missing parts from reference TRBV2 and TRBJ2-3): EPEVTQTPSHQVTQMGQEVILRCVPISNHLYFYWYRQILGQKVEFLVSFYNNEISEKSEIFDDQFSVERPDGSNFTLKIRSTKLEDSAMYFCASSVSGVTDTQYFGPGTRLTVL.

The chain carries TRBV19 and TRBJ1-2, with 10 nucleotides matching TRBD1. CDR1 is LNHDA and CDR2 is SQIVND in the germline V gene (reference sequence). The CDR3 has 15 amino acids. Losses at the gene ends were 6 bases for V and 4 bases for J; bases not matched to a gene: 8. The CDR3 region is CASSQTGGEVYGYTF. CDR3 coding DNA: TGTGCCAGTAGCCAGACAGGGGGCGAGGTCTATGGCTACACCTTC.

The genes are TRBV7-9 and TRBJ2-2; maybe TRBD2 (6 bases). Per the germline V gene, CDR1 is SEHNR and CDR2 is FQNEAQ (reference sequence). V was cut by 5 bases and J by 7 bases, with 17 bases left in between. The CDR3 consists of 15 residues. The CDR3 region has the DNA TGTGCCAGCAGCATATCCCCACTAGCCCGCGGGGAGCTGTTTTTT. Translated, it gives CASSISPLARGELFF.

This clone was observed a single time. The rearrangement links TRBV15 to TRBJ2-7; TRBD1 matches 10 bases. Germline V gene lookup returns CDR1 LNHNV and CDR2 YYDKDF (reference sequence). The CDR3 loop spans 16 amino acids. The junction had 5 bases not matched to a gene; V was cut back by 1 base and J by 2 bases. CDR3 amino acids: CATSRAGGTGAYEQYF. The CDR3 DNA reads TGTGCCACCAGCAGAGCTGGAGGGACAGGGGCCTACGAGCAGTACTTC.